Shown below are 8 T cell receptor beta chains from a single sample sequenced in a study of long-term antiretroviral therapy in people with HIV. Version v3.0 of the immunoSEQ assay ran at survey level. Assay used: immunoSEQ multiplex PCR; TCRdb lists only in-frame clones, some missing. The sample consists of roughly 28,000 clones, about 89% of them appearing once. The sequences come from unsorted PBMCs, collected 3.1 years after starting antiretroviral therapy. The receptors shown here come from a man aged 18 to 30 with HIV.

This clone was observed once. The rearrangement uses TRBV6-6 and TRBJ1-5; 10 bases fit TRBD1. This CDR3 has 13 amino acids. CDR1 and CDR2 (germline): MNHNY, SVGAGI (reference sequence). V lost 7 bases to trimming and J lost 9 bases; unmatched junction nucleotides: 6. The CDR3 protein is CASKGTGVAPQHF. CDR3 in DNA: TGTGCCAGCAAGGGGACAGGGGTTGCGCCCCAGCATTTT.

The chain is built from TRBV30 and TRBJ2-5, with D perhaps matching TRBD1 (5 bases). CDR3 length equals 13 residues. V was shortened by 1 base and J by 2 bases, with 8 bases between the two germline ends. Germline assignment: CDR1 GTSNPN and CDR2 SVGIG (reference sequence). CDR3 coding DNA: TGTGCCTGGAGTGGACAGCTACAAGAGACCCAGTACTTC. Protein sequence: CAWSGQLQETQYF.

The chain employs TRBV5-8 and TRBJ2-1; D might be TRBD2 (6 bases). The CDR3 has 17 residues. Trimming took 0 bases from V and 0 from J, leaving 13 bases between them. Germline CDR1 is SGHTS and CDR2 is YDEGEE. Here the CDR3 reads CASSLVRDSSSYNEQFF. For the CDR3, the DNA is TGTGCCAGCAGCTTGGTAAGGGACTCGAGCTCCTACAATGAGCAGTTCTTC.

The CDR3 protein is CSVGFPTNTEAFF. In DNA form, the CDR3 reads TGCAGCGTCGGGTTCCCTACGAACACTGAAGCTTTCTTT. The chain is built from TRBV29-1 and TRBJ1-1; D gene uncertain. In germline, CDR1 is SQVTM, CDR2 ANQGSEA. CDR3 length: 13 amino acids. V was trimmed by 6 bases and J by 1 base, leaving 12 bases between them.

This chain uses TRBV4-3 with TRBJ1-1, with D uncertain. The V end lost 0 bases, the J end lost 1 base, and 9 bases lay between the germline ends. Germline-derived CDR1 and CDR2 are LGHNA and YSLEER. This CDR3 has 15 amino acids. CDR3 sequence (DNA): TGCGCCAGCAGCCAAGAGCAGCGCTGGAACACTGAAGCTTTCTTT. It specifies CASSQEQRWNTEAFF.

The chain couples TRBV9 to TRBJ2-1, with 11 bases matching TRBD2. This CDR3 spans 16 amino acids. The germline V gene encodes CDR1 SGDLS and CDR2 YYNGEE. V dropped 0 bases and J dropped 7; count of bases not matched to a gene: 6. CDR3 protein: CASSVVRASGRNEQFF. In nucleotides, the CDR3 is TGTGCCAGCAGCGTAGTCAGAGCTAGCGGGAGGAATGAGCAGTTCTTC.

The table lists this clone with a count of one. The chain is built from TRBV14 and TRBJ2-7, with D maybe TRBD2 (6 bases). V was shortened by 5 bases and J by 2 bases, with 13 bases between the two germline ends. The CDR3 runs 14 residues. Germline V gene data show CDR1 as SGHDN and CDR2 as FVKESK. The CDR3 is CASSKDYSPYEQYF. The CDR3, as DNA: TGTGCCAGCAGCAAGGACTATTCCCCCTACGAGCAGTACTTC. Together with reference TRBV14 and TRBJ2-7, the CDR3 gives the full variable domain: EAGVTQFPSHSVIEKGQTVTLRCDPISGHDNLYWYRRVMGKEIKFLLHFVKESKQDESGMPNNRFLAERTGGTYSTLKVQPAELEDSGVYFCASSKDYSPYEQYFGPGTRLTVT.

This chain uses TRBV27 with TRBJ1-1; tentative D call: TRBD1 (6 bases). CDR1 and CDR2 from the germline V gene are MNHEY and SMNVEV (reference sequence). With 5 bases removed from V and 1 base from J, the gap between germline ends came to 11 bases. The CDR3 totals 14 residues. Written as DNA, the CDR3 is TGTGCCAGCAGTGGAGGGGGACCGAACACTGAAGCTTTCTTT. Protein product: CASSGGGPNTEAFF.